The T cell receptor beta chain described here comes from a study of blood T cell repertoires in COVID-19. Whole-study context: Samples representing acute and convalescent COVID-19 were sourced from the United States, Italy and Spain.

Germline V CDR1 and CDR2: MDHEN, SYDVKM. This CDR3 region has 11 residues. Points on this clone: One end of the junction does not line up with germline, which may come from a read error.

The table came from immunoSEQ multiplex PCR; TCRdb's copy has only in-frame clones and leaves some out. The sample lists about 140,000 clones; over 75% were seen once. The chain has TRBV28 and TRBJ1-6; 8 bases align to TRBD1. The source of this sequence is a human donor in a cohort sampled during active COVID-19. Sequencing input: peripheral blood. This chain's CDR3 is CASSRYGTGIF. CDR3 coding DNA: TGTGCCAGCAGCAGGTACGGGACAGGCATTTTT.